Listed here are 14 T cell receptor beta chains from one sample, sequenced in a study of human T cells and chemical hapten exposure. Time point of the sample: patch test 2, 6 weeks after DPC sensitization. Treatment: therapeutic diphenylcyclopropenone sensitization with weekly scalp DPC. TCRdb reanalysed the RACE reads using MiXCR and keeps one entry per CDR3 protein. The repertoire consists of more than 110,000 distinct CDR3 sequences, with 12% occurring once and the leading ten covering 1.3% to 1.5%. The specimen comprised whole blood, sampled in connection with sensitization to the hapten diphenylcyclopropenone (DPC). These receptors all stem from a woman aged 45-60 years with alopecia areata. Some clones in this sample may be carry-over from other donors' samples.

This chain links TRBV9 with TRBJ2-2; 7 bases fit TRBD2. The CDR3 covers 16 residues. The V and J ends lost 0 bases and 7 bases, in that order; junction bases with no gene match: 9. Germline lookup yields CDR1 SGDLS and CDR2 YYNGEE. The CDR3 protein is CASSVGAGRGVGELFF. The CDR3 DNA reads TGTGCCAGCAGCGTAGGAGCGGGACGTGGGGTCGGGGAGCTGTTTTTT. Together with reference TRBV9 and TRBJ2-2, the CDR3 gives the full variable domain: DSGVTQTPKHLITATGQRVTLRCSPRSGDLSVYWYQQSLDQGLQFLIQYYNGEERAKGNILERFSAQQFPDLHSELNLSSLELGDSALYFCASSVGAGRGVGELFFGEGSRLTVL.

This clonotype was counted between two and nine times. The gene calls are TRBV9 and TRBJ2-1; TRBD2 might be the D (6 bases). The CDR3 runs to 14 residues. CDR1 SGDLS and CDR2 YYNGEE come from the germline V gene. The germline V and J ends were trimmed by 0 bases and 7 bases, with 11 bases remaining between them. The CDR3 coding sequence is TGTGCCAGCAGCGTAGTAGCGGCAGCTAATGAGCAGTTCTTC. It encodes CASSVVAAANEQFF.

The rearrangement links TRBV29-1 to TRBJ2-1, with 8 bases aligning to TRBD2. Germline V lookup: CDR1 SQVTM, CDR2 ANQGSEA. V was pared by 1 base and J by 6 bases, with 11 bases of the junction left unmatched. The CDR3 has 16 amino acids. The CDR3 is CSVEAAGHAGGNEQFF. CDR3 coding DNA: TGCAGCGTTGAAGCGGCAGGCCACGCGGGGGGCAATGAGCAGTTCTTC.

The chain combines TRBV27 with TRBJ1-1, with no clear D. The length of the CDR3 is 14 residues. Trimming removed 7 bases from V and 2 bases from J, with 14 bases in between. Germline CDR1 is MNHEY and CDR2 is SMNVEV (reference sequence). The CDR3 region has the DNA TGTGCCAGCATCAACCTACGTGGAAACACTGAAGCTTTCTTT. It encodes CASINLRGNTEAFF.

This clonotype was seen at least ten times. The CDR3 is CASSPRSYEQYF. The CDR3, as DNA: TGTGCCAGCAGCCCCAGATCCTACGAGCAGTACTTC. J is TRBJ2-7 and V is TRBV7-2; no reliable D call. Germline-derived CDR1 and CDR2 are SGHTA and FQGNSA. The CDR3 contains 12 residues. The V end was cut by 5 bases, the J end by 1 base, with 6 bases between.

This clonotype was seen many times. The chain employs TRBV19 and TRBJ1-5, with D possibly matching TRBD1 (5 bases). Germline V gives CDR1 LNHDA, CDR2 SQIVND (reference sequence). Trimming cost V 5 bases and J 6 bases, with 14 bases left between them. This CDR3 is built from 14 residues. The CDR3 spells CASSLQDIPQPQHF. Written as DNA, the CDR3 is TGTGCCAGTAGTCTACAGGACATACCTCAGCCCCAGCATTTT.

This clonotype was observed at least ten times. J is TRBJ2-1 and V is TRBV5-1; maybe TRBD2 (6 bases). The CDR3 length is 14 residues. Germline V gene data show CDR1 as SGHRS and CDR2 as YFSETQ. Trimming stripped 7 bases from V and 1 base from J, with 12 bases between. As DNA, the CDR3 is TGCGCCAGCGCTCTAAGCGGGTCCTACAATGAGCAGTTCTTC. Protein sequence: CASALSGSYNEQFF.

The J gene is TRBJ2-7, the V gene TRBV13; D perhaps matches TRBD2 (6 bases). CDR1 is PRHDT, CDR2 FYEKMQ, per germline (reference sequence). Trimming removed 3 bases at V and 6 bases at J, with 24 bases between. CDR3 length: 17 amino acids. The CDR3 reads CASSFRRTGTSLREQYF. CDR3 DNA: TGTGCCAGCAGCTTTAGGAGGACCGGGACTTCTCTCCGCGAGCAGTACTTC.

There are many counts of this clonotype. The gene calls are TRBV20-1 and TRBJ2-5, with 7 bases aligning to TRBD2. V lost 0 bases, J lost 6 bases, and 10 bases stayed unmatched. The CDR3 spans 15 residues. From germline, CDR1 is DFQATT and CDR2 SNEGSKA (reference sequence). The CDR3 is CSAREKASGYQTQYF. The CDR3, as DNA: TGCAGTGCTAGAGAAAAGGCTAGCGGATATCAGACCCAGTACTTC.

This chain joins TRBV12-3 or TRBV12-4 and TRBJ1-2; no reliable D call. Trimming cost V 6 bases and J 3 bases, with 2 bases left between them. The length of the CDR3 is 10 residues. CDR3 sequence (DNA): TGTGCCAGCAGACACTATGGCTACACCTTC. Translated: CASRHYGYTF.

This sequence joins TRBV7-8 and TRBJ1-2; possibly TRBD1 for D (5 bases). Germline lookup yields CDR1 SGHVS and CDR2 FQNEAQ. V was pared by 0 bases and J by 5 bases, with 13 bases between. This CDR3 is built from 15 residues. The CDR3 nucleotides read TGTGCCAGCAGCTTAGCAGCGAAGGGGAGATATGGCTACACCTTC. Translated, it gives CASSLAAKGRYGYTF. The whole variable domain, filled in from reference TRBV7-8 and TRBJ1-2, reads GAGVSQSPRYKVAKRGQDVALRCDPISGHVSLFWYQQALGQGPEFLTYFQNEAQLDKSGLPSDRFFAERPEGSVSTLKIQRTQQEDSAVYLCASSLAAKGRYGYTFGSGTRLTVV.

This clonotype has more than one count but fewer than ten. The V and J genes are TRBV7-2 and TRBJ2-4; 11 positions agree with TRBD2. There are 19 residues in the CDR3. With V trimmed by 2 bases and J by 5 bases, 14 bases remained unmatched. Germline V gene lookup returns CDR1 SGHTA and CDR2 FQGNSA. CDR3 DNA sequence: TGTGCCAGCAGCTTAAGGGGGGCTAGCGGGAGGCCGATTCAAAACATTCAGTACTTC. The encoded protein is CASSLRGASGRPIQNIQYF.

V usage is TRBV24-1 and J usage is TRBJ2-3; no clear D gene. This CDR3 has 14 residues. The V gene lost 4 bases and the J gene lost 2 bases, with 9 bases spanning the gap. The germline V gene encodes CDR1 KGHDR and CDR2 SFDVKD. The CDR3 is CATSDRPATDTQYF. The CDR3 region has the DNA TGTGCCACCAGTGACCGACCAGCCACAGATACGCAGTATTTT.

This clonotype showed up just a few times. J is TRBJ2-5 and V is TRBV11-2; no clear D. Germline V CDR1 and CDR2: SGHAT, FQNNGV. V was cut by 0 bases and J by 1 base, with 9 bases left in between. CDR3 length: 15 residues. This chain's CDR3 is CASSLDGWTQETQYF. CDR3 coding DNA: TGTGCCAGCAGCTTAGATGGGTGGACCCAAGAGACCCAGTACTTC.